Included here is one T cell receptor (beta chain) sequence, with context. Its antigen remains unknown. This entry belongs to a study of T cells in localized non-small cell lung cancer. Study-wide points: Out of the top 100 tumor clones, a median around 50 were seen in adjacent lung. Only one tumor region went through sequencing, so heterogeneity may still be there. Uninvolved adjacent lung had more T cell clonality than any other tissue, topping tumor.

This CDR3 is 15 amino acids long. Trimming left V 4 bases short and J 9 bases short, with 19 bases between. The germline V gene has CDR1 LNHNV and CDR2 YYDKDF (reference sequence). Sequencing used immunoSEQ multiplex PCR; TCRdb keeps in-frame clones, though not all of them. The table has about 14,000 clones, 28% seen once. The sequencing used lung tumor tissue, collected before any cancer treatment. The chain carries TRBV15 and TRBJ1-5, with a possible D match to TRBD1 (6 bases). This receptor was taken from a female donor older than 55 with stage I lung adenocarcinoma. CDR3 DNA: TGTGCCACCAGCATAGGGGGTCAGTTCTCTCGGCCCCAGCATTTT. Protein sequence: CATSIGGQFSRPQHF. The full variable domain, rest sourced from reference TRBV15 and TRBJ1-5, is DAMVIQNPRYQVTQFGKPVTLSCSQTLNHNVMYWYQQKSSQAPKLLFHYYDKDFNNEADTPDNFQSRRPNTSFCFLDIRSPGLGDTAMYLCATSIGGQFSRPQHFGDGTRLSIL.